This TCR beta chain appears in the sequencing data of a study of early stage breast cancer tumors. In the study overall: Among around 12 ER+/PR+/HER2- tumors, eight were ductal, four lobular.

About this clone: Its specificity is unknown.

The repertoire was sequenced with immunoSEQ multiplex PCR; TCRdb's copy has only in-frame clones and lacks some. The table has around 30,000 clones, approximately 70% seen once. Study findings and constraints: In about 90% of the 16 patients, blood comparison separated tumor from normal breast.

Each tumor contributed about 20-50 mg of diced tissue. J was trimmed by 15 bases and V by 3 bases; bases with no gene match: 2. The CDR3 loop spans 11 amino acids. CDR1 is MNHNY and CDR2 is SVGAGI in the germline V gene (reference sequence). The chain uses TRBV6-6 and TRBJ2-1; 10 bases line up with TRBD1. The material sequenced was breast tumor tissue. The clonotype comes from a person aged 25 to 45 with breast cancer. The CDR3 DNA follows: TGTGCCAGCAGTTATGGACAGGGGGTGTTCTTC. Protein: CASSYGQGVFF.